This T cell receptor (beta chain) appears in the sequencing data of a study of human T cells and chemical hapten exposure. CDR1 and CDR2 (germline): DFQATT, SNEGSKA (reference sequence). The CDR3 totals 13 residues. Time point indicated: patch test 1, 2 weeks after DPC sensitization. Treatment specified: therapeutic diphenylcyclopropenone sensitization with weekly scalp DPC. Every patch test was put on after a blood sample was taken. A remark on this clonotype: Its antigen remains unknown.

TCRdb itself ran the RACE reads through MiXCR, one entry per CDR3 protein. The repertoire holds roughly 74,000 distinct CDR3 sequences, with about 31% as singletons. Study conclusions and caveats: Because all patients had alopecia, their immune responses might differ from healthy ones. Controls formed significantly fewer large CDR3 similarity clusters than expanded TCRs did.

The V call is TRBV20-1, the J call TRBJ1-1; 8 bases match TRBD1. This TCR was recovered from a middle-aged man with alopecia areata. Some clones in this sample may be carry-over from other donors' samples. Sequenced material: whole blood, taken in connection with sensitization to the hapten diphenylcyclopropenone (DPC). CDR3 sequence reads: CRGRGPGNTEAFF. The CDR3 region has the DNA TGCAGAGGCAGGGGGCCGGGGAACACTGAAGCTTTCTTT.